This entry lists 28 T cell receptor beta chains sequenced from one sample in a study of blood T cells in healthy people across ages. PCR was performed a second time for about 7 to 12 cycles using a sample-barcoded 5' primer and a J-beta primer mix. TCRdb ran MiXCR on the 5' RACE reads and lists one entry per CDR3 protein. The repertoire holds about 800,000 distinct CDR3 sequences, about 62% seen once, with roughly 22% in the top ten. Sequencing was performed on blood. These receptor sequences come from a man aged 30 to 39 in good health.

The DNA of the CDR3 is TGTGCCAGCAGGTTTGCTAGCGGGAGAGATACGCAGTATTTT. This codes for CASRFASGRDTQYF. The rearrangement uses TRBV12-3 or TRBV12-4 and TRBJ2-3, with 10 bases lining up with TRBD2. V gave up 6 bases and J gave up 5 bases; unmatched junction bases: 5. This CDR3 region has 14 residues.

The rearrangement joins TRBV12-3 or TRBV12-4 to TRBJ2-5; D is possibly TRBD1 (5 bases). Trimming pared 5 bases from V and 5 bases from J, leaving 12 bases between. The CDR3 spans 13 residues. The CDR3 loop is CASSRRDYETQYF. The CDR3 nucleotides are TGTGCCAGCAGTCGCAGGGATTACGAGACCCAGTACTTC.

This clonotype was seen just once. A read error may be the cause here, since a much bigger clone is one base away. The chain links TRBV7-2 to TRBJ2-7; the match to TRBD1 covers 10 bases. Trimming at V came to 5 bases and at J to 3 bases, leaving 7 bases not matched to a gene. Germline V gene sequence: CDR1 SGHTA, CDR2 FQGNSA. This CDR3 contains 15 residues. The CDR3 DNA is TGTGCCAGCAGCCCCGACAGGGGGCCCCTCTACGAGCAGTACTTC. Amino acids: CASSPDRGPLYEQYF.

The V call is TRBV20-1, the J call TRBJ2-3, with D possibly being TRBD1 (6 bases). CDR3 length equals 16 residues. Germline CDR1 DFQATT, CDR2 SNEGSKA (reference sequence). Trimming took off 5 bases at V and 1 base at J, with 19 bases between the two ends. DNA for the CDR3: TGCAGTGCTGAACTCGTGGGGGCTCACGGCACAGATACGCAGTATTTT. This encodes CSAELVGAHGTDTQYF.

The V call is TRBV7-3, the J call TRBJ2-5; D possibly matches TRBD1 or TRBD2 (7 bases each). The length of the CDR3 is 15 residues. The V and J ends lost 5 bases and 11 bases respectively, with 24 bases between them. Looked up from germline, CDR1 is SGHTA and CDR2 is FQGTGA. This CDR3 is CASSPAGGGHNEQYF. The CDR3 nucleotides are TGTGCCAGCAGCCCTGCAGGGGGGGGTCACAATGAGCAGTACTTC. Supplemented by reference TRBV7-3 and TRBJ2-5, the full variable domain reads GAGVSQTPSNKVTEKGKYVELRCDPISGHTALYWYRQSLGQGPEFLIYFQGTGAADDSGLPNDRFFAVRPEGSVSTLKIQRTERGDSAVYLCASSPAGGGHNEQYFGPGTRLLVL.

In this sample, this clonotype turned up many times. The rearrangement links TRBV29-1 to TRBJ1-2; TRBD1 is a possible D gene (5 bases). The V end was cut by 1 base, the J end by 8 bases, with 11 bases between. Germline assignment: CDR1 SQVTM and CDR2 ANQGSEA. The CDR3 has 12 residues. The CDR3 region is CSVEVGADGYTF. As DNA, the CDR3 is TGCAGCGTTGAAGTAGGGGCGGACGGCTACACCTTC.

This clonotype showed up just once. V and J are TRBV29-1 and TRBJ1-1; no firm D call. Per germline, CDR1 SQVTM and CDR2 ANQGSEA. CDR3 length equals 13 residues. The germline V and J ends were trimmed by 7 bases and 1 base, with 13 bases remaining between them. CDR3 amino acids: CSAVAQANTEAFF. In DNA, the CDR3 is TGCAGCGCAGTCGCCCAAGCGAACACTGAAGCTTTCTTT.

The chain recombines TRBV20-1 with TRBJ2-5; maybe TRBD2 (6 bases). The germline CDR1 and CDR2 sequences are DFQATT and SNEGSKA (reference sequence). CDR3 length: 13 residues. V lost 3 bases and J 4 bases, leaving 12 bases between the germline ends. This CDR3 is CSASGGSLETQYF. In DNA, the CDR3 is TGCAGTGCTAGCGGGGGTTCTTTAGAGACCCAGTACTTC.

The V call is TRBV10-3, the J call TRBJ1-2; 7 bases are shared with TRBD1. Germline CDR1 reads ENHRY; CDR2 reads SYGVKD. Trimming cost V 7 bases and J 8 bases; bases outside gene matches: 10. The CDR3 loop spans 13 amino acids. In DNA, the CDR3 is TGTGCCATCACCCGCGACAGGGTATGGGGCTACACCTTC. This translates into CAITRDRVWGYTF.

This clonotype has just a few counts. The chain links TRBV19 to TRBJ2-7, with D perhaps TRBD1 or TRBD2 (5 bases each). CDR1 and CDR2 from the germline V gene are LNHDA and SQIVND (reference sequence). The V end lost 8 bases, the J end lost 0 bases, and 14 bases lay between the germline ends. This CDR3 spans 14 amino acids. CDR3 residues: CASSDRDGSYEQYF. In DNA form, the CDR3 reads TGTGCCAGTTCGGATCGGGACGGCTCCTACGAGCAGTACTTC.

V and J are TRBV9 and TRBJ2-1; D is unclear. Germline V gene lookup returns CDR1 SGDLS and CDR2 YYNGEE. Trimming stripped 3 bases from V and 0 bases from J, with 10 bases between. CDR3 length: 15 residues. As DNA, the CDR3 is TGTGCCAGCAGCGAACGACTCAGCTCCTACAATGAGCAGTTCTTC. Residues: CASSERLSSYNEQFF.

The gene calls are TRBV7-2 and TRBJ2-3, with 9 positions matching TRBD2. In germline, CDR1 is SGHTA, CDR2 FQGNSA. Trimming removed 2 bases from V and 2 bases from J; junction bases left unmatched: 14. This CDR3 contains 19 residues. The CDR3 DNA follows: TGTGCCAGCAGCTTATCTTCCCCCTTTAGCGGGAGAGTCACAGATACGCAGTATTTT. This translates into CASSLSSPFSGRVTDTQYF.

The sample holds one count of this clonotype. The gene calls are TRBV2 and TRBJ2-5, with 15 bases fitting TRBD2. The J call is uncertain, as TRBJ2-7 better fits the DNA end. From germline, CDR1 is SNHLY and CDR2 FYNNEI. CDR3 length: 19 residues. The CDR3: CASSELGEGLAGGPYEQYF. The CDR3 nucleotides are TGTGCCAGCAGTGAACTCGGGGAAGGACTAGCGGGAGGGCCGTACGAGCAGTACTTC.

This clonotype was observed once. The chain combines TRBV5-6 with TRBJ1-5; possibly TRBD2 for D (6 bases). The DNA end favors TRBJ2-3, so the J call may be wrong. The CDR3 is 14 residues long. Per germline, CDR1 SGHDT and CDR2 YYEEEE. CDR3 in amino acids: CASSFGGGDQPQYF. For the CDR3, the DNA is TGTGCCAGCAGCTTCGGAGGAGGGGATCAGCCCCAGTATTTT.

The V and J genes are TRBV25-1 and TRBJ1-5; 7 bases match TRBD1. Germline V CDR1 and CDR2: MGHDK, SYGVNS. This CDR3 has 15 residues. The V and J ends lost 4 bases and 7 bases, in that order; junction bases with no gene match: 10. In DNA, the CDR3 is TGTGCCAGCAGTGGACTGGGGGACAGTGAACAGCCCCAGCATTTT. Its protein product is CASSGLGDSEQPQHF.

Concerning this clonotype: The conserved phenylalanine or tryptophan normally closing the CDR3 is absent here, so this likely arose from a read error. The CDR3 DNA is TGTGCCACCAGCAGAGGATCGGGAGTGGGTGAGCAGTTCCTC. It translates to CATSRGSGVGEQFL. The chain uses TRBV15 and TRBJ2-1; possibly TRBD2 for D (6 bases). Germline CDR1 and CDR2: LNHNV and YYDKDF (reference sequence). The CDR3 contains 14 residues. The V end lost 1 base, the J end lost 9 bases, and 13 bases lay between the germline ends.

The V gene is TRBV11-1, the J gene TRBJ2-5, with a tentative D call TRBD2 (5 bases). The last part of the DNA fits TRBJ2-7 better; the J call may be wrong. The CDR3 consists of 17 residues. Germline V gene lookup returns CDR1 SGHAT and CDR2 FQDESV (reference sequence). In DNA, the CDR3 is TGTGCCAGCAGCTTAGCGGCGGACTCGACGGGCCTCTACGAGCAGTACTTC. Protein sequence: CASSLAADSTGLYEQYF.

V is TRBV6-1 and J is TRBJ2-5; tentatively, D is TRBD2 (6 bases). Gene TRBJ2-7 matches the end of the DNA better, so the J call may be wrong. The germline CDR1 and CDR2 sequences are MNHNS and SASEGT. This CDR3 has 19 residues. Here the CDR3 DNA reads TGTGCCAGCAGTGACGCCAAGTTGGGGCTGGGACTTCGCTCCTACGAGCAGTACTTC. Encoded protein: CASSDAKLGLGLRSYEQYF.

This sequence joins TRBV25-1 and TRBJ2-1, with TRBD1 identical over 7 bases. Germline V gene data show CDR1 as MGHDK and CDR2 as SYGVNS. There are 14 residues in the CDR3. V shed 8 bases and J 1 base; nucleotides not matched to a gene: 5. Here the CDR3 reads CASDSGQSYNEQFF. DNA for the CDR3: TGTGCCAGCGACTCGGGACAGTCCTACAATGAGCAGTTCTTC.

This chain joins TRBV4-2 and TRBJ2-3; D unresolved. Germline-derived CDR1 and CDR2 are LGHNA and YNFKEQ. V lost 4 bases and J lost 2, with 7 bases in between. This CDR3 region has 13 residues. The CDR3 nucleotides are TGTGCCAGCAGCCGACCCCCCACAGATACGCAGTATTTT. Protein: CASSRPPTDTQYF.

The gene calls are TRBV7-6 and TRBJ2-2; a possible D gene is TRBD2 (5 bases). The CDR3 has 15 amino acids. The germline V gene encodes CDR1 SGHVS and CDR2 FNYEAQ. V was shortened by 1 base and J by 1 base, with 7 bases between the two germline ends. CDR3 coding DNA: TGTGCCAGCAGCTTAGTCCGGGAGAACACCGGGGAGCTGTTTTTT. As protein: CASSLVRENTGELFF.

Concerning this clonotype: At one boundary the junction diverges from the germline segment, which might be a read error. This chain connects TRBV14 to TRBJ2-4, with D possibly matching TRBD2 (7 bases). The end of the DNA is better explained by TRBJ2-5, so the J call may be wrong. The CDR3 runs 15 residues. In germline, CDR1 is SGHDN, CDR2 FVKESK. CDR3 nucleotides: TGTGCCTGCAGCCGGGGGCAGTCCGGACTAGGGACCCAGTACTTC. Protein: CACSRGQSGLGTQYF.

V usage is TRBV7-8 and J usage is TRBJ1-2; a weak D match, TRBD1 (6 bases). Trimming removed 3 bases at V and 3 bases at J, with 8 bases between. The CDR3 spans 13 residues. Germline lookup yields CDR1 SGHVS and CDR2 FQNEAQ. DNA of the CDR3: TGTGCCAGCAGCTTGGACAGATACTATGGCTACACCTTC. Residues: CASSLDRYYGYTF. Combining the CDR3 with reference TRBV7-8 and TRBJ1-2 gives the whole variable domain GAGVSQSPRYKVAKRGQDVALRCDPISGHVSLFWYQQALGQGPEFLTYFQNEAQLDKSGLPSDRFFAERPEGSVSTLKIQRTQQEDSAVYLCASSLDRYYGYTFGSGTRLTVV.

This sequence joins TRBV7-2 and TRBJ2-6; D gene unclear. The CDR3 spans 14 residues. The germline V gene has CDR1 SGHTA and CDR2 FQGNSA. V lost 5 bases, J lost 3 bases, and 8 bases lay in between. Here the CDR3 reads CASSVNGGANVLTF. The CDR3 bases are TGTGCCAGCAGCGTAAATGGTGGGGCCAACGTCCTGACTTTC.

This clonotype was seen ten or more times. The chain uses TRBV29-1 and TRBJ1-5; D gene unclear. The V gene's germline CDR1 is SQVTM and CDR2 ANQGSEA. This CDR3 is 12 amino acids long. Trimming shortened V by 7 bases and J by 4 bases, and 11 bases separated the two germline ends. CDR3 sequence (DNA): TGCAGCGCTGCGGACGGAAATCAGCCCCAGCATTTT. Protein sequence: CSAADGNQPQHF.

V is TRBV6-2 or TRBV6-3 and J is TRBJ2-1; D is undetermined. Trimming stripped 7 bases from V and 8 bases from J, with 12 bases between. Germline V gives CDR1 MNHEY, CDR2 SVGEGT. The CDR3 has 12 residues. The CDR3, as DNA: TGTGCCAGCATCAGTTCTTTCGATGAGCAGTTCTTC. Protein sequence: CASISSFDEQFF.

The chain employs TRBV5-1 and TRBJ1-2; 10 nucleotides line up with TRBD1. Germline CDR1 is SGHRS and CDR2 is YFSETQ. The V gene end was trimmed by 0 bases and the J gene end by 9 bases; junction bases not matched to a gene: 5. This CDR3 is built from 14 residues. The CDR3 region has the DNA TGCGCCAGCAGCTTGGCCGGGGGACAGGGGCGCTACACCTTC. This codes for CASSLAGGQGRYTF.

This clonotype has a handful of counts. The chain recombines TRBV4-3 with TRBJ2-7; TRBD2 agrees at 10 bases. Germline-derived CDR1 and CDR2 are LGHNA and YSLEER. CDR3 length: 15 residues. Losses at the gene ends were 4 bases for V and 5 bases for J; bases not matched to a gene: 8. The CDR3 DNA is TGCGCCAGCAGCCTCCAGCGGGAGGGCCGTCACGAGCAGTACTTC. It encodes CASSLQREGRHEQYF.